A selection of T cell receptor beta chains follows, all from one sample in a study of blood T cell repertoires in COVID-19. Sequenced by immunoSEQ multiplex PCR; TCRdb stores in-frame clones only, minus some. The data hold about 250,000 clones, with over 80% observed a single time. The sequenced material came from peripheral blood. These TCRs come from a woman aged 55-70 years with active or convalescent COVID-19. CDR3s leave out the opening cysteine and the closing phenylalanine or tryptophan. A D gene is named only where the DNA matches it firmly. Some rows have no size entry. The others give once, few or many, or a class for an expanded clone.

V: TRBV7-9
length: 13
size: .
D: TRBD1
CDR3: ASSLGQGASGELF

V: TRBV5-6
length: 14
size: .
D: TRBD2
CDR3: ASRPGLAGYTDTQY

V: TRBV2
length: 12
size: few
D: .
CDR3: ASRGFGGSYEQY

V: TRBV11-2
length: 14
size: .
D: TRBD2
CDR3: ASSRGLAGGTDTQY

V: TRBV11-2
length: 13
size: many
D: TRBD1
CDR3: ASSQVRDRGYGYT

V: TRBV6-6
length: 11
size: once
D: .
CDR3: ASLGYSNQPQH

V: TRBV7-9
length: 12
size: .
D: TRBD1
CDR3: ASSPGGTDYEAF

V: TRBV19
length: 13
size: once
D: TRBD1
CDR3: ASSTQGAGNSPLH

V: TRBV5-4
length: 14
size: .
D: .
CDR3: ASSLDGANLNTEAF

V: TRBV28
length: 13
size: .
D: TRBD2
CDR3: ASSSRGGATGELF

V: TRBV4-2
length: 12
size: once
D: TRBD2
CDR3: ASSPWEGTDTQY

V: TRBV5-1
length: 13
size: .
D: .
CDR3: ASSSPSRAPDTQY

V: TRBV5-1
length: 12
size: .
D: .
CDR3: ASTNPEGGNEQF

V: TRBV3-1/TRBV3-2
length: 14
size: .
D: .
CDR3: ASSRGIDRPNTEAF

V: TRBV6-1
length: 13
size: .
D: TRBD1
CDR3: ASSEEGQGFYGYT

V: TRBV9
length: 12
size: few
D: TRBD1
CDR3: ASSPRDSPLEQY

V: TRBV15
length: 13
size: .
D: TRBD1
CDR3: ATSIGQGNTDTQY

V: TRBV24-1
length: 10
size: .
D: .
CDR3: ATSDPGETQY

V: TRBV7-2
length: 13
size: .
D: .
CDR3: ASSPRTGLAGELF

V: TRBV3-1/TRBV3-2
length: 15
size: .
D: .
CDR3: ASSHGALSSGANVLT

V: TRBV7-9
length: 13
size: .
D: TRBD2
CDR3: ASSASVGGQETQY

V: TRBV7-8
length: 14
size: once
D: .
CDR3: ASSLSLGVSNQPQH

V: TRBV25-1
length: 15
size: .
D: .
CDR3: ASSEYYERTNTGELF

V: TRBV19
length: 13
size: .
D: .
CDR3: ASSIDSRRENIQY

V: TRBV7-8
length: 11
size: .
D: TRBD1
CDR3: ASSDRVDNEQF

V: TRBV28
length: 11
size: .
D: .
CDR3: ASSSGFTDTQY

V: TRBV11-1
length: 13
size: .
D: TRBD1
CDR3: ASSLMDRGADTQY

V: TRBV5-1
length: 13
size: .
D: TRBD1
CDR3: ASAMTGDPYNEQF

V: TRBV6-1
length: 14
size: once
D: TRBD2
CDR3: ASSDWLAEIYNEQF

V: TRBV9
length: 14
size: few
D: .
CDR3: ASSVGIGTSNTEAF

V: TRBV19
length: 12
size: .
D: TRBD1
CDR3: ASSIGQGNEKLF

V: TRBV6-5
length: 12
size: .
D: .
CDR3: ASLQGWVSGELF

V: TRBV2
length: 13
size: once
D: TRBD1
CDR3: ASSLRQGYTYGYT

V: TRBV7-9
length: 16
size: .
D: TRBD2
CDR3: ASSLVGSGGALRNEQF

V: TRBV28
length: 13
size: .
D: .
CDR3: ASSLHQTGGTEAF

V: TRBV6-5
length: 11
size: .
D: .
CDR3: AAREPGTDTQY

V: TRBV5-1
length: 12
size: .
D: .
CDR3: ASSSGQGRETQY

V: TRBV12-3/TRBV12-4
length: 11
size: .
D: .
CDR3: ASSGSSYNEQF

V: TRBV5-4
length: 13
size: .
D: TRBD1
CDR3: ASSLRDRGYNEQF

V: TRBV5-5
length: 15
size: .
D: .
CDR3: ASSRIPGKANTGELF

V: TRBV24-1
length: 16
size: .
D: TRBD2
CDR3: ATSDPPSGNLFYNEQF

V: TRBV2
length: 13
size: .
D: .
CDR3: ASSGRSGLTDTQY

V: TRBV5-1
length: 11
size: .
D: .
CDR3: ASSFLSQETQY

V: TRBV15
length: 14
size: few
D: .
CDR3: ATSRGPVSSYNEQF

V: TRBV4-1
length: 13
size: .
D: .
CDR3: ASSPSGEGGYGYT

V: TRBV6-5
length: 13
size: .
D: TRBD1
CDR3: ASAERETGGSRKF

V: TRBV5-1
length: 15
size: once
D: TRBD2
CDR3: ASSQAGTSGGPDTQY

V: TRBV15
length: 13
size: .
D: .
CDR3: ATSRDRGEGYGYT

V: TRBV5-4
length: 13
size: few
D: .
CDR3: ASSIPTGGDYGYT

V: TRBV30
length: 11
size: .
D: TRBD1
CDR3: AWKGQGYTEAF

V: TRBV3-1/TRBV3-2
length: 15
size: .
D: .
CDR3: ASSPEATGHYTDTQY

V: TRBV28
length: 9
size: .
D: TRBD1
CDR3: ASSYRGLAF

V: TRBV20-1
length: 14
size: .
D: .
CDR3: SASRFQRSNTGELF

V: TRBV4-1
length: 14
size: few
D: TRBD2
CDR3: ASSDSFSGRGWEQF

V: TRBV19
length: 13
size: .
D: TRBD1
CDR3: ASSSGGAFNEKLF